The 32 T cell receptor beta chains in this list originate from one sample, sequenced in a study of sequential checkpoint blockade in melanoma. The treatment is: randomized to nivolumab then ipilimumab (arm A) or the reverse (arm B). Using immunoSEQ multiplex PCR, the repertoire was profiled, and TCRdb retains in-frame clones only, with some absent. There are more than 25,000 clones in the sample; 85% to 90% occur only once, and 14% lies in the top ten. Sequences were derived from CD8+ T cells sorted from blood (inferred from file names), sampled from a patient given nivolumab and ipilimumab in sequence. The source is a human donor with melanoma.

The chain has TRBV5-1 and TRBJ2-1; the match to TRBD2 covers 8 bases. V shed 0 bases and J 4 bases; nucleotides not matched to a gene: 3. The CDR3 consists of 15 residues. The germline V gene has CDR1 SGHRS and CDR2 YFSETQ. The CDR3 spells CASSLETSGYNEQFF. The CDR3 DNA follows: TGCGCCAGCAGCTTGGAAACTAGCGGATACAATGAGCAGTTCTTC.

This chain uses TRBV5-5 with TRBJ2-1; the match to TRBD2 covers 10 bases. CDR3 length: 15 amino acids. In germline, CDR1 is SGHKS, CDR2 YYEKEE (reference sequence). The trim removed 1 base at V and 8 bases at J, leaving 6 bases unmatched. The CDR3 bases are TGTGCCAGCAGCTTGACTAGCGGGAAGGGGTATGAGCAGTTCTTC. It encodes CASSLTSGKGYEQFF.

The CDR3 sequence: CASSPPGQPYNEQFF. The CDR3 DNA sequence: TGTGCCAGCAGCCCCCCGGGACAGCCCTACAATGAGCAGTTCTTC. The V gene is TRBV13, the J gene TRBJ2-1, with 7 bases identical to TRBD1. The V segment lost 5 bases and the J segment 2 bases; nucleotides outside the gene matches: 6. From germline, CDR1 is PRHDT and CDR2 FYEKMQ (reference sequence). The CDR3 extends over 15 amino acids.

The chain links TRBV28 to TRBJ2-1; 9 bases line up with TRBD2. Germline trimming cut 6 bases from V and 4 bases from J; bases unmatched to any gene: 19. CDR1 is MDHEN and CDR2 is SYDVKM in the germline V gene. This CDR3 has 19 amino acids. CDR3 residues: CASSLNVVAGVGDYNEQFF. For the CDR3, the DNA is TGTGCCAGCAGCTTAAATGTAGTAGCGGGAGTAGGGGATTACAATGAGCAGTTCTTC.

The J gene is TRBJ1-2, the V gene TRBV7-9, with 7 bases matching TRBD1. CDR1 SEHNR and CDR2 FQNEAQ come from the germline V gene (reference sequence). This CDR3 comprises 15 residues. J was trimmed by 3 bases and V by 3 bases; bases with no gene match: 7. The CDR3 region is CASSFEGDSDYGYTF. The CDR3 bases are TGTGCCAGCAGCTTCGAGGGGGACAGTGACTATGGCTACACCTTC.

The chain joins TRBV27 to TRBJ2-3; 13 nucleotides align to TRBD2. Germline V gene sequence: CDR1 MNHEY, CDR2 SMNVEV (reference sequence). The J segment lost 5 bases and the V segment lost 7 bases, leaving 12 bases of the junction unmatched. The CDR3 sequence is 17 residues long. The CDR3 loop reads CASIPRGTSGMKDTQYF. CDR3 DNA: TGTGCCAGCATACCCCGCGGGACTAGCGGGATGAAAGATACGCAGTATTTT.

The chain joins TRBV23-1 to TRBJ1-1; weak D call: TRBD1 (5 bases). TRBV23-1 is given ORF status, its function remaining uncertain. This CDR3 is built from 13 residues. V lost 11 bases and J lost 3, with 16 bases in between. CDR3 loop: CACSAGGYTEAFF. Written as DNA, the CDR3 is TGCGCCTGCTCCGCGGGGGGGTACACTGAAGCTTTCTTT.

The gene calls are TRBV28 and TRBJ2-7, with 11 bases aligning to TRBD1. The V gene end was trimmed by 3 bases and the J gene end by 5 bases; junction bases not matched to a gene: 3. CDR1 MDHEN and CDR2 SYDVKM come from the germline V gene. CDR3 length: 14 amino acids. DNA for the CDR3: TGTGCCAGCAGTTTGGTGGGACAGGGGGACGAGCAGTACGTC. As protein: CASSLVGQGDEQYV.

This clone was detected only once. Germline and junction disagree at one end, which may indicate a read error. The identical CDR3 is also encoded by other nucleotide sequences in the sample. The V gene is TRBV7-7, the J gene TRBJ2-2; 8 bases are shared with TRBD2. This CDR3 spans 14 amino acids. The germline CDR1 and CDR2 sequences are SSHAT and FNYEAQ (reference sequence). CDR3 amino acids: CASSFGLASGELFF. CDR3 DNA: TGTGCTAGCAGCTTTGGACTAGCTAGCGGGGAGCTGTTTTTT.

The chain employs TRBV5-6 and TRBJ1-1, with D perhaps TRBD1 (5 bases). This CDR3 contains 11 residues. Germline lookup yields CDR1 SGHDT and CDR2 YYEEEE. Trimming cost V 4 bases and J 4 bases, with 5 bases left between them. The CDR3 sequence: CASSQGTEAFF. CDR3 DNA sequence: TGTGCCAGCAGCCAGGGCACTGAAGCTTTCTTT.

The chain joins TRBV11-2 to TRBJ2-1; 11 nucleotides match TRBD2. The V gene's germline CDR1 is SGHAT and CDR2 FQNNGV. Losses at the gene ends were 5 bases for V and 8 bases for J; bases not matched to a gene: 11. The CDR3 is made up of 16 amino acids. The CDR3 is CASSLTSSGRMDEQFF. The DNA for the CDR3 is TGTGCCAGCAGCCTAACCTCTAGCGGGAGGATGGATGAGCAGTTCTTC.

The chain joins TRBV2 to TRBJ2-3, with 8 bases matching TRBD2. The CDR3 has 15 amino acids. Germline V gives CDR1 SNHLY, CDR2 FYNNEI. With 3 bases clipped from V and 1 base from J, the junction kept 3 bases outside the gene matches. The CDR3 protein is CASSDLTSGTDTQYF. CDR3 sequence (DNA): TGTGCCAGCAGTGACCTGACTAGCGGCACAGATACGCAGTATTTT.

The rearrangement uses TRBV28 and TRBJ1-1; D may be TRBD1 (5 bases). The germline CDR1 and CDR2 sequences are MDHEN and SYDVKM. This CDR3 region has 14 residues. Trimming stripped 1 base from V and 4 bases from J, with 10 bases between. The CDR3 nucleotides read TGTGCCAGCAGTTTATCTCGGGGGTCCACTGAAGCTTTCTTT. Protein sequence: CASSLSRGSTEAFF. Combining the CDR3 with reference TRBV28 and TRBJ1-1 gives the whole variable domain DVKVTQSSRYLVKRTGEKVFLECVQDMDHENMFWYRQDPGLGLRLIYFSYDVKMKEKGDIPEGYSVSREKKERFSLILESASTNQTSMYLCASSLSRGSTEAFFGQGTRLTVV.

The chain is built from TRBV27 and TRBJ2-7; 9 bases are shared with TRBD1. V was clipped by 7 bases and J by 2 bases; unmatched bases: 12. CDR3 length: 16 residues. CDR1 is MNHEY and CDR2 is SMNVEV in the germline V gene (reference sequence). This CDR3 reads CASNHYPGQGPYEQYF. CDR3 bases: TGTGCCAGCAATCATTATCCGGGACAGGGACCCTACGAGCAGTACTTC.

There are a few counts of this clone. This rearrangement joins TRBV7-9 to TRBJ1-3, with D possibly matching TRBD1 (5 bases). This CDR3 has 16 residues. The germline CDR1 and CDR2 sequences are SEHNR and FQNEAQ (reference sequence). V lost 5 bases and J 4 bases, leaving 18 bases between the germline ends. This chain's CDR3 is CASSDQRAGLGNTIYF. The CDR3 DNA reads as TGTGCCAGCAGCGACCAGAGAGCAGGGTTAGGAAACACCATATATTTT.

As concerns this clone: Sequence at one end of the junction differs from germline and may be a read error. This chain links TRBV7-7 with TRBJ2-1; 8 bases agree with TRBD2. The CDR3 totals 14 residues. CDR1 and CDR2 from the germline V gene are SSHAT and FNYEAQ (reference sequence). The CDR3 spells CASSLAGLVSEQFF. The CDR3 DNA sequence: TGTGCTAGCAGCTTAGCGGGACTAGTTAGTGAGCAGTTCTTC.

In this sample, this clone turned up once. The gene calls are TRBV5-1 and TRBJ2-4; D is ambiguous. The CDR3 consists of 15 residues. CDR1 is SGHRS, CDR2 YFSETQ, per germline. V lost 2 bases and J 5 bases, leaving 14 bases between the germline ends. In nucleotides, the CDR3 is TGCGCCAGCAGCTTTACGCCAGGTCCCCAAAACATTCAGTACTTC. Translation gives CASSFTPGPQNIQYF.

The rearrangement uses TRBV7-6 and TRBJ2-1; TRBD2 might be the D (7 bases). Per germline, CDR1 SGHVS and CDR2 FNYEAQ. This CDR3 has 14 residues. Trimming took off 2 bases at V and 10 bases at J, with 15 bases between the two ends. As DNA, the CDR3 is TGTGCCAGCAGCTTATTCAGGGGAGGGGACGAGCAGTTCTTC. It translates to CASSLFRGGDEQFF.

This chain uses TRBV27 with TRBJ1-3; no clear D gene. Trimming pared 4 bases from V and 0 bases from J, leaving 7 bases between. This CDR3 contains 14 residues. From germline, CDR1 is MNHEY and CDR2 SMNVEV (reference sequence). As DNA, the CDR3 is TGTGCCAGCAGTTGGACTGCCTCTGGAAACACCATATATTTT. The encoded protein is CASSWTASGNTIYF.

The gene calls are TRBV29-1 and TRBJ2-7, with TRBD1 as a possible D gene (5 bases). CDR3 length: 12 amino acids. CDR1 and CDR2 (germline): SQVTM, ANQGSEA. Trimming left V 1 base short and J 6 bases short, with 10 bases between. CDR3 sequence reads: CSVEGGASEQYF. The DNA for the CDR3 is TGCAGCGTTGAAGGGGGCGCGAGCGAGCAGTACTTC.

The gene calls are TRBV27 and TRBJ1-1; TRBD1 might be the D (5 bases). CDR3 length: 13 amino acids. V was cut by 7 bases and J by 6 bases, with 15 bases left in between. The germline V gene has CDR1 MNHEY and CDR2 SMNVEV (reference sequence). As DNA, the CDR3 is TGTGCCAGCACCCCCCGTGGGGCGTCTGAAGCTTTCTTT. This encodes CASTPRGASEAFF.

The chain links TRBV30 to TRBJ1-2; D not resolved. The germline V gene encodes CDR1 GTSNPN and CDR2 SVGIG (reference sequence). The V gene lost 3 bases and the J gene lost 0 bases, with 11 bases spanning the gap. The length of the CDR3 is 14 residues. CDR3 sequence reads: CAWRWAGANYGYTF. CDR3 coding DNA: TGTGCCTGGAGATGGGCGGGAGCTAACTATGGCTACACCTTC. The whole variable domain, remainder taken from reference TRBV30 and TRBJ1-2, is SQTIHQWPATLVQPVGSPLSLECTVEGTSNPNLYWYRQAAGRGLQLLFYSVGIGQISSEVPQNLSASRPQDRQFILSSKKLLLSDSGFYLCAWRWAGANYGYTFGSGTRLTVV.

The chain has TRBV19 and TRBJ2-1; D is ambiguous. Trimming cost V 1 base and J 9 bases, with 10 bases left between them. Germline V gene sequence: CDR1 LNHDA, CDR2 SQIVND (reference sequence). The CDR3 totals 13 residues. Here the CDR3 reads CASSIGASGEQFF. CDR3 nucleotide sequence: TGTGCCAGTAGTATAGGGGCTTCCGGTGAGCAGTTCTTC.

The J gene is TRBJ1-1, the V gene TRBV19, with 7 positions matching TRBD1. Germline CDR1 and CDR2: LNHDA and SQIVND (reference sequence). Trimming took 4 bases from V and 0 from J; bases not matched to a gene: 2. The CDR3 contains 14 residues. The CDR3 sequence: CASSTGQMNTEAFF. The DNA of the CDR3 is TGTGCCAGTAGTACGGGACAGATGAACACTGAAGCTTTCTTT.

The rearrangement links TRBV4-3 to TRBJ2-1; D is undetermined. The V gene's germline CDR1 is LGHNA and CDR2 YSLEER. The CDR3 is 14 amino acids. V lost 1 base, J lost 4 bases, and 8 bases lay in between. CDR3 residues: CASSQGAEYNEQFF. The CDR3 coding sequence is TGCGCCAGCAGCCAAGGGGCAGAATACAATGAGCAGTTCTTC.

The DNA for the CDR3 is TGTGCCAGCAGTGAATGGGGCCCCAAAACTGAAGCTTTCTTT. Amino acids: CASSEWGPKTEAFF. The chain has TRBV2 and TRBJ1-1; D is possibly TRBD1 (5 bases). Germline values: CDR1 SNHLY, CDR2 FYNNEI. Trimming shortened V by 2 bases and J by 5 bases, and 12 bases separated the two germline ends. The CDR3 totals 14 residues.

V usage is TRBV19 and J usage is TRBJ1-2; 7 nucleotides align to TRBD1. This CDR3 contains 13 residues. The trim removed 4 bases at V and 8 bases at J, leaving 7 bases unmatched. Germline CDR1 LNHDA, CDR2 SQIVND (reference sequence). Here the CDR3 DNA reads TGTGCCAGTAGTACCGACAGGGCTGGAGGCTACACCTTC. This translates into CASSTDRAGGYTF.

This clone was seen more than once but under ten times. The rearrangement links TRBV6-5 to TRBJ2-1; D not certain. The V and J ends lost 4 bases and 6 bases respectively, with 10 bases between them. Germline CDR1 MNHEY, CDR2 SVGAGI. The CDR3 is 13 amino acids. The chain's CDR3 is CASSSFASNEQFF. The CDR3 nucleotides read TGTGCCAGCAGTTCCTTCGCTAGCAATGAGCAGTTCTTC.

This clone was picked up one time. The gene calls are TRBV9 and TRBJ2-2; D may be TRBD2 (7 bases). This CDR3 has 18 residues. V lost 0 bases and J 0 bases, leaving 15 bases between the germline ends. From germline, CDR1 is SGDLS and CDR2 YYNGEE. CDR3 coding DNA: TGTGCCAGCAGCGTAGAAGGGGGGGGACTTTCGAACACCGGGGAGCTGTTTTTT. This gives the protein CASSVEGGGLSNTGELFF.

The CDR3 protein is CASSWGLKYEQYF. In nucleotides, the CDR3 is TGTGCCAGCAGTTGGGGACTGAAATACGAGCAGTACTTC. This rearrangement joins TRBV6-5 to TRBJ2-7, with D possibly TRBD2 on 6 matching bases. The CDR3 has 13 residues. The germline gives CDR1 MNHEY, CDR2 SVGAGI. Trimming pared 4 bases from V and 4 bases from J, leaving 11 bases between.

The V and J genes are TRBV7-2 and TRBJ2-7; D not certain. The CDR3 spans 11 residues. The V and J ends lost 4 bases and 2 bases respectively, with 3 bases between them. The germline V gene has CDR1 SGHTA and CDR2 FQGNSA. CDR3 protein: CASSSAYEQYF. The CDR3 region has the DNA TGTGCCAGCAGCTCAGCCTACGAGCAGTACTTC.

The V and J genes are TRBV5-1 and TRBJ1-4; D might be TRBD1 (5 bases). Germline-derived CDR1 and CDR2 are SGHRS and YFSETQ. The CDR3 is 14 amino acids. Deletions cut 0 bases from V and 10 bases from J, with 13 bases between. The CDR3 is CASSLDVGPGKLFF. CDR3 coding DNA: TGCGCCAGCAGCTTGGATGTGGGGCCGGGAAAACTGTTTTTT.